This T cell receptor beta chain originates from a study of T cells expressing NK-cell markers (dated by TCRdb to 2020 to 2022). About the investigation overall: Three sorted T-cell subsets (CD3+CD56+NKG2C+, CD3+CD56+NKG2C- and CD3+CD56-NKG2C+) from under ten donors had their TCR beta-chain repertoires profiled. Seven of the eight sequenced donors were HCMV-seropositive and one was HCMV-seronegative. All eight donors whose samples were sequenced were randomly selected healthy volunteers, three of them men and five women. Libraries were sequenced as 2 x 150 bp reads on Illumina HiSeq 2000/2500, MiSeq or NextSeq.

Spanning cysteine to phenylalanine, the CDR3 consists of 17 amino acids. The nucleotide record is missing. To note about this clonotype: Its antigen is not yet known.

A commercial ELISA kit detecting HCMV-specific IgG in serum was used to determine HCMV serostatus. Ficoll density gradient centrifugation was used to isolate peripheral blood mononuclear cells from blood. Overall study results and their limits: Whether the expanded NKG2C-expressing T cell clones were specific for HCMV antigens was left unclear. Those dominant clonotypes were again the most abundant among CD3+CD56-NKG2C+ cells in a handful of donors, at about 25-60.1%. In more than 5 donors, the dominant CD3+CD56+NKG2C+ clonotypes were found to rank among the top 10 CD8+ clonotypes and to make up about 1.0-8% of CD8+ T cells.

Sequencer: Illumina HiSeq 2000. TCR beta cDNA libraries were prepared using 5'RACE template switching, which introduced a universal primer site and unique molecular identifiers. Priming for cDNA synthesis came from the TCR beta constant segment, and two successive PCR amplification steps followed. The authors' pipeline ran thus. MIGEC was used to demultiplex reads and group reads by UMI, and MiTCR was used to assemble and quantify clonotypes. To exclude erroneous sequences, any TCR cDNA sequence not supported by at least two reads was discarded. The tcR package was used for downstream repertoire analysis, and clonotypes were matched across fractions by CDR3 nucleotide sequence plus V segment. Antigen specificity was annotated against VDJdb with VDJmatch, allowing one amino acid substitution in CDR3. TCRdb reprocessed the reads into one record per CDR3 protein sequence, lacking DNA. The V and J calls come from TCRdb's annotation, not from the publication. The table held for this sample gives over 200,000 distinct CDR3 sequences. The ten largest clones add up to approximately 0.41% of the sample.

The sequence came from a young man in good health. Donor details come from another sample of the same person, matched by shared clones. The specimen sequenced was blood T cells: a sorted CD56 or NKG2C T cell subset, CD4+ or CD8+ T cells, or bulk PBMC T cells (not recorded which). The chain couples TRBV12-3 or TRBV12-4 to TRBJ2-6; absent DNA, TCRdb's TRBD1 call cannot be checked. CDR3 sequence: CASFRGQGFSGANVLTF.